The clone carrying this T cell receptor (beta chain) was seen many times. This entry belongs to a study of blood T cell repertoires in COVID-19. About the study: The study drew acute and convalescent COVID-19 samples from the United States, Italy and Spain. T cells, B-cell-depleted T cells, or PBMCs provided the cDNA or gDNA that served as material.

Per the original data handling: Using reference gene primer amplification, nucleated cell counts were estimated. Assay: immunoSEQ multiplex PCR; the TCRdb copy retains only in-frame clones and omits some. That table furnishes V, J and clone size, whereas the DNA furnished D and trimming. The sample lists 80,000 to 100,000 clones, approximately 90% occurring once. It was during active infection that Seattle patients were enrolled and then longitudinally followed. Material for sequencing was peripheral blood. The TCR sequence derives from a human donor with COVID-19, enrolled during active disease. The donor label of this sample is uncertain.

The CDR3 DNA reads TGTGCCAGCAGTTACTCGCAGGGCAATAACTACGAGCAGTACTTC. This translates into CASSYSQGNNYEQYF. The chain recombines TRBV6-5 with TRBJ2-7; maybe TRBD1 (5 bases). Germline CDR1 MNHEY, CDR2 SVGAGI. V lost 0 bases to trimming and J lost 3 bases, with 12 bases between them. CDR3 length: 15 residues.